The 9 T cell receptor beta chains below come from one sample, sequenced in a study of T cells after yellow fever vaccination. TCRdb reprocessed the 5' RACE reads via MiXCR and lists one record per CDR3 protein. The table records about 240,000 distinct CDR3 sequences, approximately 3.8% of them present only once. The sequencing used PBMCs, collected 15 days after the yellow fever booster vaccination. The receptors stem from a man aged 18 to 29 who received the YFV17D yellow fever vaccine.

This clonotype was detected ten times or more. This chain uses TRBV4-1 with TRBJ1-5; no clear D. CDR1 and CDR2 (germline): MGHRA, YSYEKL. The CDR3 runs to 15 residues. V lost 0 bases to trimming and J lost 4 bases, with 10 bases between them. CDR3 DNA sequence: TGCGCCAGCAGCCAAGAATGGGCATCTAATCAGCCCCAGCATTTT. Translated: CASSQEWASNQPQHF.

This clonotype was seen at least ten times. The CDR3 coding sequence is TGTGCCAGCAGTACCCCGGCGGGAATTATAGGAAACACCATATATTTT. Translation gives CASSTPAGIIGNTIYF. This sequence joins TRBV6-6 and TRBJ1-3, with D uncertain. CDR3 size: 16 residues. V lost 5 bases, J lost 4 bases, and 18 bases lay in between. CDR1 is MNHNY, CDR2 SVGAGI, per germline (reference sequence).

This clonotype was counted many times. V and J are TRBV7-9 and TRBJ2-5; 8 positions agree with TRBD2. Losses at the gene ends were 5 bases for V and 4 bases for J; bases not matched to a gene: 9. The germline V gene has CDR1 SEHNR and CDR2 FQNEAQ (reference sequence). The CDR3 totals 15 residues. In nucleotides, the CDR3 is TGTGCCAGCAGCAACCAGCACGGGGGGGGAGAGACCCAGTACTTC. Its translation is CASSNQHGGGETQYF. Complete variable domain (other parts from reference TRBV7-9 and TRBJ2-5): DTGVSQNPRHKITKRGQNVTFRCDPISEHNRLYWYRQTLGQGPEFLTYFQNEAQLEKSRLLSDRFSAERPKGSFSTLEIQRTEQGDSAMYLCASSNQHGGGETQYFGPGTRLLVL.

This clonotype occurred many times. The chain joins TRBV29-1 to TRBJ2-5; TRBD2 is a possible D gene (5 bases). CDR1 SQVTM and CDR2 ANQGSEA come from the germline V gene. The V and J ends lost 6 bases and 2 bases respectively, with 13 bases between them. CDR3 length: 13 residues. CDR3 loop: CSVGADNQETQYF. CDR3 nucleotides: TGCAGCGTAGGAGCGGATAATCAAGAGACCCAGTACTTC.

The J gene is TRBJ2-1, the V gene TRBV7-6, with 7 bases that match TRBD2. The CDR3 sequence is 18 residues long. V was pared by 1 base and J by 4 bases, with 13 bases of the junction left unmatched. Germline CDR1 and CDR2: SGHVS and FNYEAQ. The CDR3 bases are TGTGCCAGCAGCTTAGGGACTGCGCGCGGGGGAAAGTACAATGAGCAGTTCTTC. Residues: CASSLGTARGGKYNEQFF.

In its sample, this clonotype was seen many times. The V and J genes are TRBV19 and TRBJ2-1; D might be TRBD2 (6 bases). V lost 1 base and J 3 bases, leaving 16 bases between the germline ends. Germline CDR1 and CDR2: LNHDA and SQIVND (reference sequence). The CDR3 runs to 17 residues. The CDR3 spells CASSIGRGSSVYNEQFF. CDR3 bases: TGTGCCAGTAGTATAGGACGGGGGAGCTCGGTCTACAATGAGCAGTTCTTC.

This clonotype was counted ten times or more. The chain uses TRBV10-3 and TRBJ2-5; D ambiguous. This CDR3 is built from 13 residues. V lost 0 bases to trimming and J lost 5 bases, with 7 bases between them. Germline V gene lookup returns CDR1 ENHRY and CDR2 SYGVKD. The CDR3 here is CAISESILETQYF. The CDR3 bases are TGTGCCATCAGTGAGTCTATTTTGGAGACCCAGTACTTC.

This clonotype was counted ten times or more. The rearrangement links TRBV10-3 to TRBJ2-2; TRBD1 matches at 10 bases. Trimming took 8 bases from V and 1 from J; bases not matched to a gene: 4. CDR1 and CDR2 (germline): ENHRY, SYGVKD. The CDR3 length is 15 residues. In nucleotides, the CDR3 is TGTGCCATCGGGGGACAGGGGTTGAACACCGGGGAGCTGTTTTTT. It codes for CAIGGQGLNTGELFF.

This clonotype was observed at least ten times. The chain employs TRBV6-5 and TRBJ1-4; maybe TRBD1 (5 bases). The CDR3 runs 14 residues. CDR1 MNHEY and CDR2 SVGAGI come from the germline V gene. Trimming pared 5 bases from V and 0 bases from J, leaving 7 bases between. CDR3 amino acids: CASSATATNEKLFF. In DNA, the CDR3 is TGTGCCAGCAGTGCGACAGCAACTAATGAAAAACTGTTTTTT.